This is a list of T cell receptor beta chains from one sample in a study of radiation and T cells in renal cell carcinoma. The repertoire was sequenced with immunoSEQ multiplex PCR; TCRdb's copy has only in-frame clones and lacks some. The table includes 120,000 or so clones, more than 80% detected once. Sequences were derived from blood, sampled from a patient whose treatment included radiotherapy and nephrectomy. Every receptor here comes from a woman between 55 and 75 years old with renal cell carcinoma. Both conserved end residues are part of each CDR3. A D gene is named only where the DNA matches it firmly. Size values are once, few and many counts, or a class for expanded clones, and some rows have none.

>-|TRBJ2-2|TRBV9|-
TGTGCCAGCAGCGTAGACAGTTACACCGGGGAGCTGTTTTTT
CASSVDSYTGELFF
>-|TRBJ1-1|TRBV6-1|few
TGTGCCAGCGGCTATCCGGGACAGAACACTGAAGCTTTCTTT
CASGYPGQNTEAFF
>-|TRBJ2-1|TRBV28|once
TGTGCCAGCAGTTTATCGTCGGGACAAGTCTACAATGAGCAGTTCTTC
CASSLSSGQVYNEQFF
>TRBD2|TRBJ2-1|TRBV10-1|-
TGCGCCAGCAGTGGATATAGCGGGAGTTTCTACAATGAGCAGTTCTTC
CASSGYSGSFYNEQFF
>-|TRBJ1-2|TRBV19|-
TGTGCCAGTAGTATACAGGGAGGAGGCTACACCTTC
CASSIQGGGYTF
>-|TRBJ1-2|TRBV5-6|-
TGTGCCAGCAGCTATCCGGGCCTCGAGGGAGGCTACACCTTC
CASSYPGLEGGYTF
>-|TRBJ1-1|TRBV14|-
TGTGCCAGCAGCCAACTCCGGGGCCTCACCACTGAAGCTTTCTTT
CASSQLRGLTTEAFF
>TRBD1|TRBJ1-1|TRBV19|-
TGTGCCAGTAGTATAAACAGGGGGAACACTGAAGCTTTCTTT
CASSINRGNTEAFF
>-|TRBJ2-3|TRBV5-1|-
TGCGCCAGCAGCTTGGAGGGCCGATCCACAGATACGCAGTATTTT
CASSLEGRSTDTQYF
>-|TRBJ2-2|TRBV10-1|-
TGCGCCAGCAGTGAGTCGGGGGCGGCCGGGGAGCTGTTTTTT
CASSESGAAGELFF
>-|TRBJ1-1|TRBV5-1|-
TGCGCCAGCAGCTTGGTGGGTGACACTGAAGCTTTCTTT
CASSLVGDTEAFF
>-|TRBJ2-7|TRBV6-5|-
TGTGCCAGCAGTTCGGGGGCGAACTCCTACGAGCAGTACTTC
CASSSGANSYEQYF
>-|TRBJ2-2|TRBV9|-
TGTGCCAGCAGCGTCACCCCCGGCGGGGTCGGGGAGCTGTTTTTT
CASSVTPGGVGELFF
>-|TRBJ1-1|TRBV6-6|-
TGTGCCAGCAGTACTAGGGCCGTCCACGCTTTCTTT
CASSTRAVHAFF
>-|TRBJ1-5|TRBV28|-
TGTGCCAGCAGGGGGACGGCGGGCAATCAGCCCCAGCATTTT
CASRGTAGNQPQHF
>-|TRBJ1-5|TRBV10-3|-
TGTGCCAGTTCAGGGGGCAATCAGCCCCAGCATTTT
CASSGGNQPQHF
>TRBD1|TRBJ1-1|TRBV5-6|-
TGTGCCAGCAGCGGAGGACAGGGTAAGAGGTCTGAAGCTTTCTTT
CASSGGQGKRSEAFF
>-|TRBJ1-3|TRBV19|-
TGTGCCAGTTCCTGGGGAGGCTTACGAAACACCATATATTTT
CASSWGGLRNTIYF
>-|TRBJ2-7|TRBV6-5|-
TGTGCCAGCAGTAAAGGGAGTTACGAGCAGTACTTC
CASSKGSYEQYF
>-|TRBJ1-5|TRBV4-1|-
TGCGCCAGCAGCCAAGTCGCGACAATGGGCAATCAGCCCCAGCATTTT
CASSQVATMGNQPQHF
>TRBD2|TRBJ2-3|TRBV7-2|-
TGTGCCAGCAGCCACGGGACTAGCGGGAGGGGGACGCAGTATTTT
CASSHGTSGRGTQYF
>-|TRBJ1-1|TRBV2|-
TGTGCCAGCAGTGTCAGGATGAACACTGAAGCTTTCTTT
CASSVRMNTEAFF
>-|TRBJ2-5|TRBV15|-
TGTGCCACCAGCAGAGCCCCCCCCGGGACCCCTGGTCGGGAGACCCAGTACTTC
CATSRAPPGTPGRETQYF
>-|TRBJ2-2|TRBV4-3|-
TGCGCCAGCAGCCAAGATCGGGCGACCGGGGAGCTGTTTTTT
CASSQDRATGELFF
>TRBD1|TRBJ2-3|TRBV14|-
TGTGCCAGCAGCGATACAGGGGATTCCACAGATACGCAGTATTTT
CASSDTGDSTDTQYF
>-|TRBJ2-7|TRBV5-5|-
TGTGCCAGCAGCTGGGGTCCATCCTACGAGCAGTACTTC
CASSWGPSYEQYF
>-|TRBJ1-2|TRBV27|-
TGTGCCAGCGCGAGTAGGTTACACTATGGCTACACCTTC
CASASRLHYGYTF
>TRBD1|TRBJ2-7|TRBV28|-
TGTGCCAGCAGTTTGGTGGGGAAACACAGGGGACCCTACGAGCAGTACTTC
CASSLVGKHRGPYEQYF
>-|TRBJ1-1|TRBV18|-
TGTGCCAGCTCACCAAGCGAAAACACTGAAGCTTTCTTT
CASSPSENTEAFF
>-|TRBJ2-1|TRBV5-1|-
TGCGCCAGCAGCTCGGACAATCGAAATGAGCAGTTCTTC
CASSSDNRNEQFF
>TRBD1|TRBJ1-1|TRBV7-9|once
TGCGCCAGCAGCCAAGATATCGGGACAGATAACACTGAAGCTTTCTTT
CASSQDIGTDNTEAFF
>TRBD1|TRBJ1-1|TRBV5-6|-
TGTGCCAGCAGCTTTTTTGCAGGGGGACAAGCTTTCTTT
CASSFFAGGQAFF
>-|TRBJ1-4|TRBV2|few
TGTGCCAGCAGTCCCCCCATCATATTTGGGGGTGAAAAACTGTTTTTT
CASSPPIIFGGEKLFF
>-|TRBJ1-1|TRBV6-1|-
TGTGCCAGCAGCCCAACAGGAATTCGGACTGAAGCTTTCTTT
CASSPTGIRTEAFF
>-|TRBJ1-6|TRBV5-1|many
TGCGCCAGCAGCTTGGACGAGATAAGCTCCTATAATTCACCCCTCCACTTT
CASSLDEISSYNSPLHF
>-|TRBJ1-1|TRBV5-1|-
TGCGCCAGCAGCTTGGCCGGTCCGGGTCGCGTCGACACTGAAGCTTTCTTT
CASSLAGPGRVDTEAFF
>-|TRBJ2-7|TRBV5-1|-
TGTGCCAGCAGCCCCACAGGGAGGTACGAGCAGTACTTC
CASSPTGRYEQYF
>-|TRBJ2-7|TRBV21-1|-
TGTGCCAGCAGCAAGGGCCAGAGCTCCTACGAGCAGTACTTC
CASSKGQSSYEQYF